This section outlines one T cell receptor beta chain sequence together with its context. TCRdb keeps only in-frame clones here, not all; method: immunoSEQ multiplex PCR. The sample yields over 100,000 clones, 85% to 90% seen once. The donors were part of the validation cohort, which consisted of under 150 subjects and was separate from the first cohort of several hundred subjects. Looked up from germline, CDR1 is GTSNPN and CDR2 is SVGIG (reference sequence). Between the trimmed V and J ends, which lost 4 bases and 0 bases, there was a span of 19 bases. The CDR3 covers 17 residues. These data belong to a study of cytomegalovirus exposure and HLA in healthy donors.

This receptor was taken from a woman aged 18-29 years in good health and CMV-seronegative. The chain employs TRBV30 and TRBJ1-5, with D perhaps TRBD1 (5 bases). Sequenced: PBMCs. CDR3 sequence: CAWTPRGGPYSNQPQHF. As DNA, the CDR3 is TGTGCCTGGACTCCCCGGGGGGGACCTTATAGCAATCAGCCCCAGCATTTT.